A single sample gave rise to the 9 T cell receptor beta chains below, sequenced in a study of blood T cell repertoires in COVID-19 (dated by TCRdb to 2018 to 2021). The library was made by the immunoSEQ multiplex PCR assay. TCRdb retrieved this table from immuneACCESS and kept in-frame rearrangements only. Not all clones are present; in checked studies, unresolved V genes account for under half, and no reason is known for the remainder. This sample is represented by a few hundred thousand clones; around 84% of them were singletons. Around 4% of the sample comes from the top ten. Specimen: PBMCs or T cells enriched from blood (not recorded which). The receptors were gathered from a man aged 25-45 years who had recovered from COVID-19.

V gene TRBV30 combines with J gene TRBJ1-4; D uncertain. Germline loops: CDR1 GTSNPN, CDR2 SVGIG (reference sequence). V lost 0 bases and J lost 7, with 6 bases in between. The CDR3 is 12 residues long. CDR3 sequence: CAWSVSREKLFF. The CDR3 DNA sequence: TGTGCCTGGAGTGTATCGCGTGAAAAACTGTTTTTT. The full variable domain, with the rest looked up from reference TRBV30 and TRBJ1-4, is SQTIHQWPATLVQPVGSPLSLECTVEGTSNPNLYWYRQAAGRGLQLLFYSVGIGQISSEVPQNLSASRPQDRQFILSSKKLLLSDSGFYLCAWSVSREKLFFGSGTQLSVL.

The V gene is TRBV27, the J gene TRBJ1-1; 8 nucleotides agree with TRBD1. V shed 3 bases and J 1 base; nucleotides not matched to a gene: 1. The CDR3 totals 14 residues. Germline lookup yields CDR1 MNHEY and CDR2 SMNVEV (reference sequence). The CDR3 DNA reads as TGTGCCAGCAGTTTTACAGGGGGGAACACTGAAGCTTTCTTT. Amino acid sequence: CASSFTGGNTEAFF.

The chain recombines TRBV5-8 with TRBJ2-7, with D hard to call. The CDR3 consists of 13 residues. Looked up from germline, CDR1 is SGHTS and CDR2 is YDEGEE. V lost 0 bases to trimming and J lost 2 bases, with 6 bases between them. The CDR3 region is CASSLVPAYEQYF. The CDR3 coding sequence is TGTGCCAGCAGCTTGGTGCCAGCCTACGAGCAGTACTTC.

The chain recombines TRBV27 with TRBJ1-5; D unclear. CDR3 length: 16 residues. Germline CDR1 MNHEY, CDR2 SMNVEV (reference sequence). Trimming removed 5 bases from V and 0 bases from J, with 14 bases in between. The CDR3 here is CASSPSRGYSNQPQHF. In DNA form, the CDR3 reads TGTGCCAGCAGTCCATCCCGGGGATATAGCAATCAGCCCCAGCATTTT.

DNA of the CDR3: TGTGCCAGCAGCTCGGATCACAGGGCCCATGGCTACACCTTC. This encodes CASSSDHRAHGYTF. This chain joins TRBV11-3 and TRBJ1-2; D perhaps matches TRBD1 (6 bases). This CDR3 region has 14 residues. The V gene's germline CDR1 is SGHNT and CDR2 YENEEA. V was pared by 4 bases and J by 6 bases, with 15 bases between. Based on the CDR3 plus reference TRBV11-3 and TRBJ1-2, the full variable domain is EAGVVQSPRYKIIEKKQPVAFWCNPISGHNTLYWYLQNLGQGPELLIRYENEEAVDDSQLPKDRFSAERLKGVDSTLKIQPAELGDSAVYLCASSSDHRAHGYTFGSGTRLTVV.

This chain uses TRBV10-3 with TRBJ1-1; the D gene is possibly TRBD1 (5 bases). The V and J ends lost 0 bases and 1 base respectively, with 12 bases between them. The CDR3 length is 16 residues. Germline lookup yields CDR1 ENHRY and CDR2 SYGVKD. The CDR3 DNA reads TGTGCCATCAGTGAGTCCCCCCCGGGGGAGAACACTGAAGCTTTCTTT. This codes for CAISESPPGENTEAFF.

This sequence joins TRBV11-2 and TRBJ2-1, with 11 positions matching TRBD2. The CDR3 runs to 17 residues. CDR1 and CDR2 from the germline V gene are SGHAT and FQNNGV. V lost 0 bases and J lost 4; bases outside the gene matches: 5. The CDR3 loop reads CASSLEASGRRYNEQFF. CDR3 nucleotide sequence: TGTGCCAGCAGCTTAGAGGCTAGCGGGAGGAGGTACAATGAGCAGTTCTTC.

The V and J genes are TRBV6-5 and TRBJ2-2, with D unresolved. Trimming cost V 0 bases and J 1 base, with 6 bases left between them. Per the germline V gene, CDR1 is MNHEY and CDR2 is SVGAGI. This CDR3 region has 15 residues. This CDR3 reads CASSYSIQNTGELFF. The CDR3 coding sequence is TGTGCCAGCAGTTACTCGATACAGAACACCGGGGAGCTGTTTTTT.

CDR3 in DNA: TGTGCCAGCTCAGAGGGACAGGGAACTATGCCCTATGGCTACACCTTC. It yields the protein CASSEGQGTMPYGYTF. The chain is built from TRBV18 and TRBJ1-2; TRBD1 agrees at 9 bases. Losses at the gene ends were 5 bases for V and 4 bases for J; bases not matched to a gene: 11. The germline gives CDR1 KGHSH, CDR2 LQKENI. This CDR3 has 16 amino acids.